A single sample gave rise to the 17 T cell receptor beta chains below, sequenced in a study of blood T cell repertoires in COVID-19. Libraries were prepared by immunoSEQ multiplex PCR; TCRdb keeps only in-frame clonotypes and omits some of them. The sample has around 110,000 clones, 65% to 85% seen once. The sequencing sample was made of PBMCs or T cells enriched from blood (not recorded which). These receptors came from a woman in her thirties who had recovered from COVID-19.

The chain combines TRBV3-1 (or the pseudogene TRBV3-2) with TRBJ1-3, with 8 bases aligning to TRBD1. The germline V gene has CDR1 LGHDT and CDR2 YNNKEL (reference sequence). The junction had 12 bases not matched to a gene; V was cut back by 11 bases and J by 6 bases. The CDR3 length is 14 residues. Written as DNA, the CDR3 is TGTGCCGCGACCGGGACAGGCAAAACAAACACCATATATTTT. This sequence encodes CAATGTGKTNTIYF.

The table lists this clone with a count of one. CDR3: CASSVTSGGAYNEQFF. The CDR3 nucleotides are TGCGCCAGCAGCGTTACCAGCGGGGGGGCCTACAATGAGCAGTTCTTC. This chain links TRBV4-3 with TRBJ2-1, with 10 bases identical to TRBD2. Germline CDR1 reads LGHNA; CDR2 reads YSLEER. V gave up 5 bases and J gave up 2 bases; unmatched junction bases: 6. CDR3 length: 16 amino acids.

The chain employs TRBV19 and TRBJ1-2, with 9 bases aligning to TRBD1. This CDR3 is built from 13 residues. The J segment lost 7 bases and the V segment lost 3 bases, leaving 3 bases of the junction unmatched. Germline V CDR1 and CDR2: LNHDA, SQIVND (reference sequence). CDR3 DNA sequence: TGTGCCAGTAGTATTCCACAGGGGGCTGGCTACACCTTC. This encodes CASSIPQGAGYTF.

As DNA, the CDR3 is TGCGCCAGCAGCCAAGGGTCGCGGGCGGCCACCATTGGGCAGTTCTTC. This codes for CASSQGSRAATIGQFF. The V gene is TRBV4-1, the J gene TRBJ2-1; TRBD2 is a possible D gene (5 bases). The CDR3 runs 16 residues. Looked up from germline, CDR1 is MGHRA and CDR2 is YSYEKL. V was clipped by 1 base and J by 12 bases, with 22 bases between them.

The rearrangement links TRBV28 to TRBJ2-7; no firm D call. V lost 3 bases, J lost 1 base, and 10 bases lay in between. This CDR3 spans 14 amino acids. Germline-derived CDR1 and CDR2 are MDHEN and SYDVKM. The CDR3 region is CASSLERTSYEQYF. In nucleotides, the CDR3 is TGTGCCAGCAGTTTGGAGCGTACTTCCTACGAGCAGTACTTC.

V gene TRBV6-4 combines with J gene TRBJ1-1; D is uncertain. V lost 0 bases to trimming and J lost 3 bases, with 5 bases between them. Germline loops: CDR1 MRHNA, CDR2 SNTAGT. CDR3 length equals 13 residues. The chain's CDR3 is CASSDSRYTEAFF. CDR3 nucleotides: TGTGCCAGCAGTGACTCGCGGTACACTGAAGCTTTCTTT.

The CDR3 coding sequence is TGCGCCAGCAGCCAAGGGGCAGCCTATTCTGGGGCCAACGTCCTGACTTTC. This gives the protein CASSQGAAYSGANVLTF. This sequence joins TRBV4-1 and TRBJ2-6; the D is unclear. The CDR3 runs to 17 residues. Deletions cut 1 base from V and 1 base from J, with 11 bases between. Germline lookup yields CDR1 MGHRA and CDR2 YSYEKL.

This clone was seen only a few times. The rearrangement joins TRBV6-1 to TRBJ1-2; D ambiguous. V was shortened by 3 bases and J by 5 bases, with 7 bases between the two germline ends. Germline V gene lookup returns CDR1 MNHNS and CDR2 SASEGT. The CDR3 is 12 amino acids. The CDR3 sequence: CASSERQYGYTF. Written as DNA, the CDR3 is TGTGCCAGCAGTGAGCGGCAATATGGCTACACCTTC.

Here the CDR3 reads CASSFEGGELFF. CDR3 coding DNA: TGTGCCAGCAGCTTCGAGGGCGGGGAGCTGTTTTTT. The genes are TRBV11-3 and TRBJ2-2; a possible D gene is TRBD2 (5 bases). V was clipped by 3 bases and J by 7 bases, with 6 bases between them. This CDR3 has 12 amino acids. In germline, CDR1 is SGHNT, CDR2 YENEEA.

The rearrangement links TRBV28 to TRBJ2-3; maybe TRBD2 (5 bases). CDR3 length: 14 residues. V dropped 7 bases and J dropped 3 bases, with 14 bases sitting between them. CDR1 and CDR2 from the germline V gene are MDHEN and SYDVKM. The DNA for the CDR3 is TGTGCCAGCATCCGGGGTGGCGCGACAGATACGCAGTATTTT. Its protein is CASIRGGATDTQYF. Variable domain in full (rest from reference TRBV28 and TRBJ2-3): DVKVTQSSRYLVKRTGEKVFLECVQDMDHENMFWYRQDPGLGLRLIYFSYDVKMKEKGDIPEGYSVSREKKERFSLILESASTNQTSMYLCASIRGGATDTQYFGPGTRLTVL.

This clone was counted at least ten times. The rearrangement uses TRBV28 and TRBJ2-7; 7 bases map to TRBD1. This CDR3 has 15 amino acids. Germline values: CDR1 MDHEN, CDR2 SYDVKM. V shed 3 bases, J shed 1 base, and the junction held 6 bases outside the gene matches. The CDR3, as DNA: TGTGCCAGCAGTTTGCCTGGACAGGATTCCTACGAGCAGTACTTC. It encodes CASSLPGQDSYEQYF. The full variable domain, rest sourced from reference TRBV28 and TRBJ2-7, is DVKVTQSSRYLVKRTGEKVFLECVQDMDHENMFWYRQDPGLGLRLIYFSYDVKMKEKGDIPEGYSVSREKKERFSLILESASTNQTSMYLCASSLPGQDSYEQYFGPGTRLTVT.

J is TRBJ1-6 and V is TRBV7-2; TRBD1 agrees at 10 bases. Unmatched junction bases numbered 7, after V lost 6 bases and J lost 8 bases. CDR3 length equals 15 residues. Germline V gene lookup returns CDR1 SGHTA and CDR2 FQGNSA. The CDR3 coding sequence is TGTGCCAGCAGTCGGACAGGGGGAGTCTATTCACCCCTCCACTTT. This encodes CASSRTGGVYSPLHF.

This clone is a singleton in its sample. The chain uses TRBV7-3 and TRBJ2-7, with TRBD2 matching over 8 bases. Germline CDR1 reads SGHTA; CDR2 reads FQGTGA. The CDR3 runs to 14 residues. With 4 bases clipped from V and 6 bases from J, the junction kept 8 bases outside the gene matches. CDR3 residues: CASSSRGGRGEQYF. CDR3 DNA sequence: TGTGCCAGCAGCTCCCGGGGGGGTCGTGGCGAGCAGTACTTC.

Notes on this clone: One end of the junction fails to match germline, which may point to a read error. This chain uses TRBV12-5 with TRBJ2-7; 8 bases match TRBD2. The CDR3 sequence is 12 residues long. Germline lookup yields CDR1 LGHNT and CDR2 FRNRAP. The CDR3: CANGSGRDMLYF. CDR3 in DNA: TGTGCTAATGGTTCCGGGAGGGACATGCTCTACTTC.

The chain recombines TRBV6-2 or TRBV6-3 with TRBJ2-7, with TRBD2 as a possible D gene (7 bases). CDR1 and CDR2 from the germline V gene are MNHEY and SVGEGT. Trimming shortened V by 3 bases and J by 0 bases, and 15 bases separated the two germline ends. The CDR3 spans 16 residues. CDR3 protein: CASSYGRGAPSYEQYF. For the CDR3, the DNA is TGTGCCAGCAGTTATGGCCGGGGGGCCCCCTCCTACGAGCAGTACTTC.

This clone was recorded once. The V gene is TRBV9, the J gene TRBJ2-3; D may be TRBD1 (6 bases). Germline CDR1 SGDLS, CDR2 YYNGEE. V was trimmed by 0 bases and J by 2 bases, leaving 7 bases between them. The CDR3 runs 14 residues. The CDR3 reads CASSVDRATDTQYF. CDR3 nucleotides: TGTGCCAGCAGCGTAGACAGGGCCACAGATACGCAGTATTTT. The entire variable domain, with the rest obtained from reference TRBV9 and TRBJ2-3, is as follows: DSGVTQTPKHLITATGQRVTLRCSPRSGDLSVYWYQQSLDQGLQFLIQYYNGEERAKGNILERFSAQQFPDLHSELNLSSLELGDSALYFCASSVDRATDTQYFGPGTRLTVL.

The table lists this clone with a count of one. The chain couples TRBV7-2 to TRBJ2-4; 7 bases line up with TRBD1. The CDR3 has 14 residues. Looked up from germline, CDR1 is SGHTA and CDR2 is FQGNSA. Losses at the gene ends were 5 bases for V and 7 bases for J; bases not matched to a gene: 8. CDR3 in DNA: TGTGCCAGCAGCCCCACTCAGGGGGAGAACATTCAGTACTTC. It yields the protein CASSPTQGENIQYF.